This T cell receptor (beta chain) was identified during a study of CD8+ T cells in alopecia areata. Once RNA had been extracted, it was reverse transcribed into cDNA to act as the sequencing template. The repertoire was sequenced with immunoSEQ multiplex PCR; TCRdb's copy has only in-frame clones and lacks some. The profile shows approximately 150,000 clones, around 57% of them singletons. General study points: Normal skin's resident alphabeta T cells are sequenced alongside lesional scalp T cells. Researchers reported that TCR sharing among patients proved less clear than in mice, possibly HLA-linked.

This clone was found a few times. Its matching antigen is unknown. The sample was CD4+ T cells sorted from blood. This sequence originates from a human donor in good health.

CDR3 in DNA: TGTGCCAGCAGCGTTGTCAGCGGGAGCTCCTACAATGAGCAGTTCTTC. Protein product: CASSVVSGSSYNEQFF. V is TRBV25-1 and J is TRBJ2-1; the match to TRBD2 covers 8 bases. V shed 6 bases, J shed 0 bases, and the junction held 7 bases outside the gene matches. There are 16 residues in the CDR3. Germline CDR1 is MGHDK and CDR2 is SYGVNS.